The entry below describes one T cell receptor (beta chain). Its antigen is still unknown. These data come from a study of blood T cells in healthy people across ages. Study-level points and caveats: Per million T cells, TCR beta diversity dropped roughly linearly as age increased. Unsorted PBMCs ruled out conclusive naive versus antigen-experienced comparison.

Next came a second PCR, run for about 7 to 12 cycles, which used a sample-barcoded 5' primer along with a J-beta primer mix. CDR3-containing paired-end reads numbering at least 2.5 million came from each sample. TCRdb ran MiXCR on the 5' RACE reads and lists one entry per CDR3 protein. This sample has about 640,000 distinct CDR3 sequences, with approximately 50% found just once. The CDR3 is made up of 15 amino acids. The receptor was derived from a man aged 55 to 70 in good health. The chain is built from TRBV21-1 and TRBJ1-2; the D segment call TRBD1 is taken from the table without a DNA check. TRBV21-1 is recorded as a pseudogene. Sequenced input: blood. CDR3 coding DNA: TGTGCCAGCAGCTCGCGCAGGCACAGGGGGAATGGCTACACCTTC. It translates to CASSSRRHRGNGYTF.